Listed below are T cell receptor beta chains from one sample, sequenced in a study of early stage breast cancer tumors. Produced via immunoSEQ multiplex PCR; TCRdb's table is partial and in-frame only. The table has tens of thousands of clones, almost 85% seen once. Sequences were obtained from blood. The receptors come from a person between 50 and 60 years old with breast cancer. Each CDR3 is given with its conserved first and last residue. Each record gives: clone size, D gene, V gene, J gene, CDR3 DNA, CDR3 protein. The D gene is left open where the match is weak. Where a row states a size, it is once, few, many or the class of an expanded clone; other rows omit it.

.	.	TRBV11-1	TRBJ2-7	TGTGCCAGCAGCCATGGGAATCAGGGTTCCTACGAGCAGTACTTC	CASSHGNQGSYEQYF
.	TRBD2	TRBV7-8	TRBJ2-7	TGTGCCAGCAGCTTACGTGGGCGGGAGTTAGCCTACGAGCAGTACTTC	CASSLRGRELAYEQYF
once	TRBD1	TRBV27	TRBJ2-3	TGTGCCAGCAGTTCCTATTCCGGGACAGGGGCCAGGGGGGTGGATACGCAGTATTTT	CASSSYSGTGARGVDTQYF
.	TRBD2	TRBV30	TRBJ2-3	TGTGCCTGGAGTGTACGCGGGAGAGGAGATACGCAGTATTTT	CAWSVRGRGDTQYF
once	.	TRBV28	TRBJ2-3	TGTGCCAGCACCACAGCCACAGATACGCAGTATTTT	CASTTATDTQYF
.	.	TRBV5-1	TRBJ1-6	TGCGCCAGCAGCTTGGACAGTAACTTAACACCCCTCCACTTT	CASSLDSNLTPLHF
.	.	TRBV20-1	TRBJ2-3	TGCAGTGCCCCAAGCGGGGATACGCAGTATTTT	CSAPSGDTQYF
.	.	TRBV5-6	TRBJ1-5	TGTGCCAGCAGCTTGGAACAGCCTTATAGCAATCAGCCCCAGCATTTT	CASSLEQPYSNQPQHF
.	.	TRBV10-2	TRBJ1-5	TGCGCCAGCAGACAGACCTATAGCAATCAGCCCCAGCATTTT	CASRQTYSNQPQHF
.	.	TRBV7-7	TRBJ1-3	TGTGCCAGCAGCTTTAGATTACAGACATCTTGCTCTGGAAACACCATATATTTT	CASSFRLQTSCSGNTIYF
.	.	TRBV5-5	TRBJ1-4	TGTGCCAGCAGCTTGGGGGGCGCCCCCAATGAAAAACTGTTTTTT	CASSLGGAPNEKLFF
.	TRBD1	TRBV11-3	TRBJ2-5	TGTGCCAGCAGCGCTGGGACAGGGTCGCTAGCACCTAGGGAGACCCAGTACTTC	CASSAGTGSLAPRETQYF
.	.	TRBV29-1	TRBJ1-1	TGCAGCGTTGATCCCGACACAAGTAACACTGAAGCTTTCTTT	CSVDPDTSNTEAFF
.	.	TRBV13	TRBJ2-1	TGTGCCAGCAGCCCCTCTGCAGTAGGCCTGGCCACCAATGAGCAGTTCTTC	CASSPSAVGLATNEQFF
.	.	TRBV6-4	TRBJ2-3	TGTGCCAGCAGTGACTCGATTGGGGGAGATACGCAGTATTTT	CASSDSIGGDTQYF
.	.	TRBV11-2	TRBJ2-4	TGTGCCAGCAGCCTACGGATAGCAGCCAAAAACATTCAGTACTTC	CASSLRIAAKNIQYF
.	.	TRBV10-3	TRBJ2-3	TGTGCCATCAGTGAAAGGGCTAACACAGATACGCAGTATTTT	CAISERANTDTQYF
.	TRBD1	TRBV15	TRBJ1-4	TGTGCCACCAGCAGACACCAGGGGGGGGGTAATGAAAAACTGTTTTTT	CATSRHQGGGNEKLFF
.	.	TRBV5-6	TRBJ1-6	TGTGCCAGCAGCTTGGGAGGGCTGCCTTATAATTCACCCCTCCACTTT	CASSLGGLPYNSPLHF
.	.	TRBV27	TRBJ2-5	TGTGCCAGCAGTTTAGGGGGGTGGGAGACCCAGTACTTC	CASSLGGWETQYF
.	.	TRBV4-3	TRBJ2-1	TGCGCCAGCAGCCCCGGGCAAATCAATGAGCAGTTCTTC	CASSPGQINEQFF
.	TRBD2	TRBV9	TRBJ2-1	TGTGCCAGCAGCGACCTGGGACTAGCGGGAAATGAGCAGTTCTTC	CASSDLGLAGNEQFF
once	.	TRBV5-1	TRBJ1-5	TGCGCCAGCAGCTTGATGTCAGGGGAGCAGCCCCAGCATTTT	CASSLMSGEQPQHF
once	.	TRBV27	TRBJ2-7	TGTGCCAGCTCCGTGGACTATCTCTCCGAGCAGTACTTC	CASSVDYLSEQYF
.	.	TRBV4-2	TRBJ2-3	TGTGCCAGCAGCTCTTTAACAACAGGAGAATACACAGATACGCAGTATTTT	CASSSLTTGEYTDTQYF
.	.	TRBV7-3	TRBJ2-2	TGTGCCAGCAGAAAAGGGGAATCCGGGGAGCTGTTTTTT	CASRKGESGELFF
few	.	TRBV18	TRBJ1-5	TGTGCCAGCTCAGTCACGGACGGCAATCAGCCCCAGCATTTT	CASSVTDGNQPQHF
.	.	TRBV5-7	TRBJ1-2	TGTGCCAGCAGCTTGCAGGGAAATTACTATGGCTACACCTTC	CASSLQGNYYGYTF
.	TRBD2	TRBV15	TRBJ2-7	TGTGCCACCAGCACCGTAGCGGGAGGGCCCCTCGAGCAGTACTTC	CATSTVAGGPLEQYF
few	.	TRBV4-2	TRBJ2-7	TGTGCCAGCAGCCCGGCCTTTGATGTGCAGATCTACTTC	CASSPAFDVQIYF
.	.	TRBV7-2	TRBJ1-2	TGTGCCAGCAGCTTAGTTAGTCAGGGTAACTATGGCTACACCTTC	CASSLVSQGNYGYTF
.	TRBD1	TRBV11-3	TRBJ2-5	TGTGCCAGCAGCTTAGGGACAGGCCAAGAGACCCAGTACTTC	CASSLGTGQETQYF
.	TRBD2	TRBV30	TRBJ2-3	TGTGCCTGGAGCGTAGGCCCCGGGACTAGCGCTCTCACAGATACGCAGTATTTT	CAWSVGPGTSALTDTQYF
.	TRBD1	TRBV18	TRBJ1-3	TGTGCCAGCTCCCTGGGACAGCAGAGCTCTGGAAACACCATATATTTT	CASSLGQQSSGNTIYF
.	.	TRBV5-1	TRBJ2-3	TGCGCCAGCAGCTTGGCCGGAAAATCTAGCACAGATACGCAGTATTTT	CASSLAGKSSTDTQYF